This TCR beta chain was retrieved from a study of naive and memory T cell subsets. The CDR3 contains 15 residues. V lost 0 bases, J lost 6 bases, and 6 bases stayed unmatched. CDR1 is LNHNV, CDR2 YYDKDF, per germline (reference sequence). The beta constant-region primer was an equimolar mix of two oligonucleotides covering TRBC1 and TRBC2. Ligated cDNA was amplified by four rounds of PCR with nested alpha and beta constant-region primers and SP2. A single record per CDR3 protein comes from TCRdb applying MiXCR to the UMI-ligation and nested PCR reads. Here the sample spans some 150,000 distinct CDR3 sequences, about 15% being singletons.

This TCR was sampled from a human donor in good health. Sequenced material: naive CD4+ T cells from blood. The chain links TRBV15 to TRBJ2-3, with 7 bases that match TRBD1. In nucleotides, the CDR3 is TGTGCCACCAGCAGAGAACAGGGGTATACTGATACGCAGTATTTT. Translation: CATSREQGYTDTQYF.